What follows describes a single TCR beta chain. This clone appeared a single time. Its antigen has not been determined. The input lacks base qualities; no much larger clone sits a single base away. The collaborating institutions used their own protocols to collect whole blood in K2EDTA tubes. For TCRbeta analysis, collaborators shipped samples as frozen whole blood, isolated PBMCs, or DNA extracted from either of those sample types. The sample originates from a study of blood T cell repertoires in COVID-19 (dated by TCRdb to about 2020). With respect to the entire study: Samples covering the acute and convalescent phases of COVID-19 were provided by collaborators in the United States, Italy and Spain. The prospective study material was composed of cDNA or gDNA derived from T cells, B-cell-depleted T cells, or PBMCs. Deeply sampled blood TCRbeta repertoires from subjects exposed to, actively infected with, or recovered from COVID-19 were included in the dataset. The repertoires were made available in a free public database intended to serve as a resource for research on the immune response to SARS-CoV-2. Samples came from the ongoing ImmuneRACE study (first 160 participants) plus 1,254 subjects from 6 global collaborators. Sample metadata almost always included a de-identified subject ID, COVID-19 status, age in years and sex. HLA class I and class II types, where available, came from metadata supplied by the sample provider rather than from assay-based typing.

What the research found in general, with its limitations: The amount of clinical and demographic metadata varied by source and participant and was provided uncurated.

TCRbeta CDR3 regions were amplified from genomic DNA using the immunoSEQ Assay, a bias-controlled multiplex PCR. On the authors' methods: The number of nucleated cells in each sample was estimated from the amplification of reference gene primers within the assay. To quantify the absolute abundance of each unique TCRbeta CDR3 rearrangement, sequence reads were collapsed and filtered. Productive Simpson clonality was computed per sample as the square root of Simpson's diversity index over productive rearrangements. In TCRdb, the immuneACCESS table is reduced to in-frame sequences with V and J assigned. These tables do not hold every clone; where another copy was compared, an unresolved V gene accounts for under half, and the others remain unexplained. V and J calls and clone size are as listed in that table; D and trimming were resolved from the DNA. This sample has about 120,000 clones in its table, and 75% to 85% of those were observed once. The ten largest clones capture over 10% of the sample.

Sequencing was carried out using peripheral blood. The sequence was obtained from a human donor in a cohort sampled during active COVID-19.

The CDR3 region reads CASSLVGGGTEQFF. The bases read TGTGCCAGCAGCTTGGTCGGCGGGGGGACTGAGCAGTTCTTC. This sequence uses TRBV5-5 and TRBJ2-1, with 8 bases matching TRBD2. V is trimmed back by 0 bases and J by 9 bases, and the junction contains 5 bases that no gene match accounts for. The CDR3 goes from the cysteine to the phenylalanine over 14 residues. The read is trimmed to its CDR3 DNA, 42 bases read in frame from base 1. The CDR1 and CDR2 encoded by the germline V gene (reference sequence) are SGHKS and YYEKEE.